The rows below give T cell receptor beta chains drawn from one sample of a study of blood T cell repertoires in COVID-19. The data were produced by immunoSEQ multiplex PCR, yet TCRdb's version contains in-frame clones alone and is incomplete. The table shows 100,000 to 120,000 clones, with over 65% occurring only once. Specimen: peripheral blood. These receptors were obtained from a woman in her thirties or forties with acute or convalescent COVID-19. CDR3s include the opening cysteine and the closing phenylalanine or tryptophan. A D gene is named only where the DNA matches it firmly. Expanded clones are given a class, and other clones once, few, many or no size at all.

j_gene	v_gene	d_gene	abundance	CDR3aa	CDR3nt
TRBJ1-2	TRBV5-4	-	-	CASSLADRSYGYTF	TGTGCCAGCAGCCTCGCGGACAGATCCTATGGCTACACCTTC
TRBJ2-7	TRBV5-8	-	medium-sized	CASSLDRSPYF	TGTGCCAGCAGCCTCGACAGGTCGCCGTACTTC
TRBJ2-2	TRBV6-5	TRBD1	-	CASSYSWTGPAWELFF	TGTGCCAGCAGTTACTCGTGGACAGGGCCGGCATGGGAGCTGTTTTTT
TRBJ2-7	TRBV5-1	TRBD1	-	CASSLGTGFTGEQYF	TGCGCCAGCAGCTTGGGGACAGGGTTTACGGGCGAGCAGTACTTC
TRBJ2-1	TRBV18	TRBD2	-	CASSRNERGYNEQFF	TGTGCCAGCTCACGTAACGAGCGGGGGTACAATGAGCAGTTCTTC
TRBJ2-3	TRBV18	TRBD1	-	CASSPVTGGTDTQYF	TGTGCCAGCTCACCGGTGACAGGGGGCACAGATACGCAGTATTTT
TRBJ1-2	TRBV6-5	-	-	CASSYSYSGTGGYTF	TGTGCCAGCAGTTACTCCTACAGCGGGACGGGGGGCTACACCTTC
TRBJ2-4	TRBV5-6	-	-	CASSVLASTGPEYF	TGTGCCAGCAGCGTTTTAGCATCGACGGGTCCAGAGTACTTC
TRBJ2-2	TRBV9	-	-	CASRRAGPNTGELFF	TGTGCCAGCAGAAGGGCGGGGCCGAACACCGGGGAGCTGTTTTTT
TRBJ2-3	TRBV2	-	once	CASSRGDSLRNTQYF	TGTGCTAGCAGTAGGGGGGACAGCCTCCGGAATACGCAGTATTTT
TRBJ1-4	TRBV29-1	TRBD1	once	CSVAGTGGTSEKLFF	TGCAGCGTGGCCGGGACAGGGGGCACGAGTGAAAAACTGTTTTTT
TRBJ2-7	TRBV28	TRBD2	-	CASSLKLWRGDTYEQYF	TGTGCCAGCAGTTTAAAACTTTGGCGGGGGGACACCTACGAGCAGTACTTC